This T cell receptor beta chain comes out of a study of blood T cell repertoires in COVID-19 (dated by TCRdb to 2018 to 2020). A note on the overall study: Samples covering the acute and convalescent phases of COVID-19 were provided by collaborators in the United States, Italy and Spain. The prospective study material was composed of cDNA or gDNA derived from T cells, B-cell-depleted T cells, or PBMCs. The dataset comprised deeply sampled blood TCRbeta repertoires from subjects exposed to, actively infected with, or recovered from COVID-19. A freely available public database, intended as a resource for researchers studying the immune response to SARS-CoV-2, is where the repertoires were released. Samples were obtained from the ongoing ImmuneRACE study (first 160 participants) and from over 1,000 subjects provided by 6 global collaborators. The sample metadata nearly always contained a de-identified subject ID, COVID-19 status, age in years and sex. Where available, HLA class I and class II types were taken from metadata supplied by the sample provider and were not determined by assay-based typing.

Participants in the prospective study were aged 18 to 89 years, lived in more than 20 United States geographic areas, and enrolled through a virtual design. Cohort assignment in the prospective study relied on participant-reported clinical history from a screening survey and a study questionnaire. Recovered participants in ImmuneRACE Cohort 3 were defined by two consecutive negative NP/OP PCR tests, clearance by a healthcare professional, or resolution of symptoms. Mobile phlebotomists in the prospective study collected whole blood, serum and a nasopharyngeal or oropharyngeal swab from every participant. Over an approximately 2-month period, participants in the prospective study had the option of providing additional blood draws and questionnaires. Blood samples from the prospective study were shipped frozen or at room temperature prior to DNA extraction. This clone was detected a few times. Its antigen has not been determined. No base qualities exist here, and no much larger clone lies one base off it. Within the sample, other DNA sequences also encode this same CDR3.

TCRbeta CDR3 regions were amplified from genomic DNA by means of the immunoSEQ Assay, a bias-controlled multiplex PCR. In the original analysis: The number of nucleated cells in each sample was estimated from the amplification of reference gene primers within the assay. To quantify the absolute abundance of each unique TCRbeta CDR3 rearrangement, sequence reads were collapsed and filtered. For each sample, productive Simpson clonality was calculated by taking the square root of Simpson's diversity index across productive rearrangements. TCRdb retrieved this table from immuneACCESS and kept in-frame rearrangements only. Not all clones are present; in checked studies, unresolved V genes account for under half, and no reason is known for the remainder. V, J and clone size are those of that table, while D and trimming were read from the DNA. Recorded for this sample are over 350,000 clones; 88% of them occurred a single time. Roughly 1.2% of the sample is held by the ten biggest clonotypes.

CDR1 MGHRA and CDR2 YSYEKL were looked up in the germline V gene. Trimming costs V 1 base and J 6 bases, and their ends lie 7 bases apart. The CDR3 goes from the cysteine to the phenylalanine over 13 residues. CDR3 DNA only is kept here, 39 bases in frame from base 1. The paper as a whole reports these results and caveats: The quantity of clinical and demographic metadata differed by source and by participant and was supplied without curation.

The sequenced sample was PBMCs or T cells enriched from blood (not recorded which). This TCR derives from a woman aged 18 to 35 who had recovered from COVID-19. In this chain, TRBV4-1 is recombined with TRBJ1-5, with the D gene not clear enough to name. DNA sequence: TGCGCCAGCAGCCAAGGAGCATCTCAGCCCCAGCATTTT. It translates to CASSQGASQPQHF.